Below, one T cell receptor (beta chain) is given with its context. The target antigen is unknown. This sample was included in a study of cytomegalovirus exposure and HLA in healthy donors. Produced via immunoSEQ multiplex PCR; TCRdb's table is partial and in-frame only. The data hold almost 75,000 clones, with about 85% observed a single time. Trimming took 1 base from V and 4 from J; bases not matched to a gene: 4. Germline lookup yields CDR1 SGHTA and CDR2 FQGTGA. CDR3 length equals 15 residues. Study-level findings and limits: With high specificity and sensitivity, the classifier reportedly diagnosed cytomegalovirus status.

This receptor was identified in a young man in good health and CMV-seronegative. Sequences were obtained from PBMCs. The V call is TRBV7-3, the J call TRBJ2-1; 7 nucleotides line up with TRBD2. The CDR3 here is CASSLRLAAYNEQFF. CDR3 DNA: TGTGCCAGCAGCTTAAGGCTAGCGGCTTACAATGAGCAGTTCTTC.